These T cell receptor beta chains were read from a single sample in a study of T cells in Graves' hyperthyroidism and ophthalmopathy. TCRdb re-called the multiplex PCR reads with MiXCR, one entry per CDR3 protein. This table has 280,000 or so distinct CDR3 sequences, 25% to 30% appearing once. Sequencing used blood. These receptors all come from a man in his forties with Graves' hyperthyroidism that later progressed to Graves' ophthalmopathy. Each CDR3 is given with its conserved first and last residue. The D gene is left open where the match is weak. Not all rows give a size; the values are once, few, many and, for expanded clones, a class.

j_gene: TRBJ1-6; d_gene: TRBD1; v_gene: TRBV7-2; abundance: once; len: 14; CDR3aa: CASSQQGAHSPLHF; CDR3nt: TGTGCCAGCAGCCAACAGGGGGCACATTCACCCCTCCACTTT
j_gene: TRBJ1-2; d_gene: TRBD1; v_gene: TRBV11-1; abundance: once; len: 16; CDR3aa: CASSSDRGRTNYGYTF; CDR3nt: TGTGCCAGCAGCTCGGACAGGGGACGCACGAACTATGGCTACACCTTC
j_gene: TRBJ2-7; d_gene: .; v_gene: TRBV28; abundance: .; len: 14; CDR3aa: CASSSLGGGYEQYF; CDR3nt: TGTGCCAGCAGTTCCTTGGGTGGGGGGTACGAGCAGTACTTC
j_gene: TRBJ2-5; d_gene: TRBD1; v_gene: TRBV5-1; abundance: .; len: 13; CDR3aa: CATRQGTRETQYF; CDR3nt: TGCGCCACCCGACAGGGGACCAGAGAGACCCAGTACTTC
j_gene: TRBJ2-5; d_gene: .; v_gene: TRBV4-2; abundance: many; len: 14; CDR3aa: CASSRRTIQETQYF; CDR3nt: TGTGCCAGCAGCCGAAGGACTATCCAAGAGACCCAGTACTTC
j_gene: TRBJ1-5; d_gene: .; v_gene: TRBV30; abundance: many; len: 14; CDR3aa: CAWSVWGNNQPQHF; CDR3nt: TGTGCCTGGAGTGTTTGGGGGAACAATCAGCCCCAGCATTTT
j_gene: TRBJ2-5; d_gene: .; v_gene: TRBV10-3; abundance: many; len: 15; CDR3aa: CAISEGGAGQETQYF; CDR3nt: TGTGCCATCAGTGAGGGTGGGGCAGGGCAGGAGACCCAGTACTTC
j_gene: TRBJ2-1; d_gene: TRBD2; v_gene: TRBV9; abundance: many; len: 15; CDR3aa: CASSAGLAGVSEQFF; CDR3nt: TGTGCCAGCAGCGCCGGACTAGCGGGAGTTTCTGAGCAGTTCTTC
j_gene: TRBJ1-1; d_gene: .; v_gene: TRBV6-1; abundance: .; len: 13; CDR3aa: CAITRGEGTEAFF; CDR3nt: TGTGCCATTACCCGGGGTGAGGGAACTGAAGCTTTCTTT
j_gene: TRBJ2-2; d_gene: TRBD2; v_gene: TRBV2; abundance: once; len: 17; CDR3aa: CASKPGLAGDQIGELFF; CDR3nt: TGTGCCAGCAAACCCGGACTAGCGGGAGATCAAATCGGGGAGCTGTTTTTT
j_gene: TRBJ1-1; d_gene: .; v_gene: TRBV6-2/TRBV6-3; abundance: many; len: 15; CDR3aa: CASSLYPRTNTEAFF; CDR3nt: TGTGCCAGCAGCCTCTACCCGCGGACGAACACTGAAGCTTTCTTT
j_gene: TRBJ2-5; d_gene: .; v_gene: TRBV13; abundance: many; len: 18; CDR3aa: CASSFRPDRWATAETQYF; CDR3nt: TGTGCCAGCAGCTTCCGCCCGGACCGATGGGCCACCGCAGAGACCCAGTACTTC
j_gene: TRBJ2-7; d_gene: TRBD1; v_gene: TRBV6-1; abundance: .; len: 13; CDR3aa: CASSPDRGDEQYF; CDR3nt: TGTGCCAGCAGTCCGGACAGGGGCGACGAGCAGTACTTC
j_gene: TRBJ1-5; d_gene: .; v_gene: TRBV12-3/TRBV12-4; abundance: many; len: 14; CDR3aa: CASSPNLGDQPQHF; CDR3nt: TGTGCCAGCAGCCCGAACCTAGGCGATCAGCCCCAGCATTTT
j_gene: TRBJ2-5; d_gene: .; v_gene: TRBV9; abundance: many; len: 13; CDR3aa: CASSVAAGETQYF; CDR3nt: TGTGCCAGCAGCGTGGCTGCGGGGGAGACCCAGTACTTC
j_gene: TRBJ1-1; d_gene: .; v_gene: TRBV28; abundance: many; len: 14; CDR3aa: CASSLSTVHTEAFF; CDR3nt: TGTGCCAGCAGTTTATCTACCGTACACACTGAAGCTTTCTTT
j_gene: TRBJ1-2; d_gene: TRBD1; v_gene: TRBV6-1; abundance: many; len: 17; CDR3aa: CASSEDRGRRFNYGYTF; CDR3nt: TGTGCCAGCAGTGAAGACAGGGGGCGCCGTTTCAACTATGGCTACACCTTC
j_gene: TRBJ2-2; d_gene: .; v_gene: TRBV7-2; abundance: .; len: 16; CDR3aa: CASSLSIGTNTGELFF; CDR3nt: TGTGCCAGCAGCTTATCGATCGGGACTAACACCGGGGAGCTGTTTTTT
j_gene: TRBJ2-7; d_gene: .; v_gene: TRBV5-1; abundance: many; len: 15; CDR3aa: CASSLDPDRNYEQYF; CDR3nt: TGCGCCAGCAGCCTAGACCCGGACAGAAACTACGAGCAGTACTTC
j_gene: TRBJ2-5; d_gene: .; v_gene: TRBV7-8; abundance: .; len: 15; CDR3aa: CASSLRGAREETQYF; CDR3nt: TGTGCCAGCAGCTTACGTGGGGCCCGAGAAGAGACCCAGTACTTC
j_gene: TRBJ2-5; d_gene: .; v_gene: TRBV12-3/TRBV12-4; abundance: many; len: 14; CDR3aa: CASSLRRDRETQYF; CDR3nt: TGTGCCAGCAGTTTACGCAGGGATCGAGAGACCCAGTACTTC
j_gene: TRBJ2-7; d_gene: .; v_gene: TRBV12-3/TRBV12-4; abundance: few; len: 13; CDR3aa: CASSLWASYEQYF; CDR3nt: TGTGCCAGCAGTTTGTGGGCCTCCTACGAGCAGTACTTC
j_gene: TRBJ2-7; d_gene: .; v_gene: TRBV6-2/TRBV6-3; abundance: many; len: 15; CDR3aa: CASKSPGGGGYEQYF; CDR3nt: TGTGCCAGCAAGTCCCCGGGTGGGGGAGGCTACGAGCAGTACTTC
j_gene: TRBJ2-5; d_gene: .; v_gene: TRBV11-2; abundance: many; len: 13; CDR3aa: CASSLDRLETQYF; CDR3nt: TGTGCCAGCAGCTTAGACAGGTTGGAGACCCAGTACTTC
j_gene: TRBJ2-5; d_gene: TRBD1; v_gene: TRBV12-3/TRBV12-4; abundance: .; len: 15; CDR3aa: CASSSGTGLEETQYF; CDR3nt: TGTGCCAGCAGTTCCGGGACAGGGCTCGAAGAGACCCAGTACTTC
j_gene: TRBJ2-7; d_gene: .; v_gene: TRBV6-5; abundance: many; len: 13; CDR3aa: CASSYSGTYEQYF; CDR3nt: TGTGCCAGCAGTTACTCTGGGACCTACGAGCAGTACTTC
j_gene: TRBJ2-7; d_gene: .; v_gene: TRBV11-2; abundance: many; len: 15; CDR3aa: CASSYETGFYYEQYF; CDR3nt: TGTGCCAGCAGCTACGAGACAGGTTTTTACTACGAGCAGTACTTC
j_gene: TRBJ2-7; d_gene: .; v_gene: TRBV27; abundance: many; len: 15; CDR3aa: CASSPTPRTDYEQYF; CDR3nt: TGTGCCAGCAGTCCGACCCCACGGACGGATTACGAGCAGTACTTC
j_gene: TRBJ2-2; d_gene: TRBD1; v_gene: TRBV28; abundance: many; len: 15; CDR3aa: CASSTRDRGHVELFF; CDR3nt: TGTGCCAGCAGTACCCGGGACAGGGGGCATGTGGAGCTGTTTTTT
j_gene: TRBJ2-4; d_gene: TRBD2; v_gene: TRBV28; abundance: many; len: 14; CDR3aa: CASCRAGGLDIQYF; CDR3nt: TGTGCCAGCTGCCGAGCGGGAGGGCTAGACATTCAGTACTTC
j_gene: TRBJ1-3; d_gene: TRBD1; v_gene: TRBV11-2; abundance: many; len: 17; CDR3aa: CASSWDRRKSSGNTIYF; CDR3nt: TGTGCCAGCAGCTGGGACAGGAGAAAGAGCTCTGGAAACACCATATATTTT
j_gene: TRBJ1-1; d_gene: .; v_gene: TRBV20-1; abundance: .; len: 17; CDR3aa: CSALAGRDISRDTEAFF; CDR3nt: TGCAGTGCTTTGGCCGGCAGGGATATCTCACGCGACACTGAAGCTTTCTTT
j_gene: TRBJ2-6; d_gene: .; v_gene: TRBV29-1; abundance: many; len: 12; CDR3aa: CSITSGANVLTF; CDR3nt: TGCAGCATCACCTCTGGGGCCAACGTCCTGACTTTC
j_gene: TRBJ2-7; d_gene: .; v_gene: TRBV6-2/TRBV6-3; abundance: .; len: 17; CDR3aa: CASSGIMGSPLAYEQYF; CDR3nt: TGTGCCAGCAGTGGGATCATGGGTTCACCCTTGGCCTACGAGCAGTACTTC
j_gene: TRBJ2-5; d_gene: TRBD2; v_gene: TRBV20-1; abundance: .; len: 12; CDR3aa: CSAGTSGETQYF; CDR3nt: TGCAGTGCTGGGACTAGCGGGGAGACCCAGTACTTC
j_gene: TRBJ2-2; d_gene: .; v_gene: TRBV6-1; abundance: .; len: 14; CDR3aa: CASSESQEGGELFF; CDR3nt: TGTGCCAGCAGTGAAAGTCAGGAAGGCGGGGAGCTGTTTTTT
j_gene: TRBJ1-2; d_gene: .; v_gene: TRBV27; abundance: .; len: 12; CDR3aa: CASSSLTRGYTF; CDR3nt: TGTGCCAGCAGTTCTCTTACCCGTGGCTACACCTTC
j_gene: TRBJ2-7; d_gene: TRBD2; v_gene: TRBV20-1; abundance: many; len: 19; CDR3aa: CSARKGLGGALAGAREQYF; CDR3nt: TGCAGTGCTAGAAAGGGATTAGGTGGTGCGCTAGCGGGAGCACGCGAGCAGTACTTC
j_gene: TRBJ2-7; d_gene: TRBD1; v_gene: TRBV9; abundance: .; len: 15; CDR3aa: CASSVEGTVSYEQYF; CDR3nt: TGTGCCAGCAGCGTAGAGGGGACAGTTTCCTACGAGCAGTACTTC
j_gene: TRBJ2-7; d_gene: TRBD2; v_gene: TRBV4-2; abundance: many; len: 15; CDR3aa: CASSQDGQREDKQYF; CDR3nt: TGTGCCAGCAGCCAAGACGGCCAGCGGGAGGACAAGCAGTACTTC
j_gene: TRBJ1-5; d_gene: .; v_gene: TRBV6-1; abundance: many; len: 15; CDR3aa: CASSEGGRGNQPQHF; CDR3nt: TGTGCCAGCAGTGAAGGGGGGCGCGGCAATCAGCCCCAGCATTTT
j_gene: TRBJ2-5; d_gene: .; v_gene: TRBV11-3; abundance: many; len: 13; CDR3aa: CASSFSGEETQYF; CDR3nt: TGTGCCAGCAGCTTCTCTGGGGAAGAGACCCAGTACTTC
j_gene: TRBJ2-7; d_gene: TRBD1; v_gene: TRBV19; abundance: many; len: 14; CDR3aa: CASSSSGGRYEQYF; CDR3nt: TGTGCCAGTAGTAGTTCAGGGGGCCGCTACGAGCAGTACTTC
j_gene: TRBJ2-5; d_gene: .; v_gene: TRBV28; abundance: once; len: 14; CDR3aa: CASSFSVGDVTQYF; CDR3nt: TGTGCCAGCAGTTTCTCTGTTGGGGACGTGACCCAGTACTTC
j_gene: TRBJ2-7; d_gene: TRBD2; v_gene: TRBV5-1; abundance: many; len: 15; CDR3aa: CASSLGGGTPYEQYF; CDR3nt: TGCGCCAGCAGCTTGGGCGGGGGAACCCCCTACGAGCAGTACTTC
j_gene: TRBJ1-1; d_gene: .; v_gene: TRBV27; abundance: .; len: 15; CDR3aa: CASSLRLQGNTEAFF; CDR3nt: TGTGCCAGCAGTTTAAGGTTACAGGGGAACACTGAAGCTTTCTTT
j_gene: TRBJ2-3; d_gene: .; v_gene: TRBV25-1; abundance: many; len: 18; CDR3aa: CASSELYGAGGHTDTQYF; CDR3nt: TGTGCCAGCAGTGAATTGTACGGAGCCGGCGGCCACACAGATACGCAGTATTTT
j_gene: TRBJ2-2; d_gene: .; v_gene: TRBV29-1; abundance: many; len: 13; CDR3aa: CSVAHTNTGELFF; CDR3nt: TGCAGCGTCGCTCACACGAACACCGGGGAGCTGTTTTTT